The rows below give T cell receptor beta chains drawn from one sample of a study of control samples from healthy donors and cancer patients. Libraries were prepared by immunoSEQ multiplex PCR; TCRdb keeps only in-frame clonotypes and omits some of them. The sample records about 80,000 clones, 70% to 90% being singletons. Sequenced material: blood. The receptors here all came from a woman in her forties or fifties in good health. Both conserved end residues are part of each CDR3. The D gene is left open where the match is weak. Only part of the rows carry a size: once, few, many, or a class if the clone is expanded.

clone_size	j_call	d_call	v_call	cdr3_nt	cdr3_aa
once	TRBJ1-1	NA	TRBV25-1	TGTGCCAGCAGTGAAGGGATGGGGTCGAACACTGAAGCTTTCTTT	CASSEGMGSNTEAFF
NA	TRBJ1-1	TRBD1	TRBV5-1	TGCGCCAGCAGAGAACAGGGGGCGGCTGGTACTGAAGCTTTCTTT	CASREQGAAGTEAFF
NA	TRBJ2-7	NA	TRBV5-4	TGTGCCAGCAGCCCTGGACGGACGGGGTACGAGCAGTACTTC	CASSPGRTGYEQYF
NA	TRBJ1-2	NA	TRBV21-1	TGTGCCAGCAGCTGGGAAGGGACAGGGTCGGGGTCTTCTGGCTACACCTTC	CASSWEGTGSGSSGYTF
NA	TRBJ1-3	TRBD1	TRBV11-2	TGTGCCAGCAGCTTAGGACAGGGGCGTGAGGGAAACACCATATATTTT	CASSLGQGREGNTIYF
NA	TRBJ2-4	NA	TRBV27	TGTGCCAGCAGCCCAGTTTCCAAAAACATTCAGTACTTC	CASSPVSKNIQYF
NA	TRBJ2-2	NA	TRBV3-1/TRBV3-2	TGTGCCAGCAGCCAAGATCTTGGAGGCTTGAACACCGGGGAGCTGTTTTTT	CASSQDLGGLNTGELFF
NA	TRBJ1-6	NA	TRBV6-5	TGTGCCACTAGGCTGTCCGATTCACCCCTCCACTTT	CATRLSDSPLHF
NA	TRBJ1-2	NA	TRBV20-1	TGCAGTGCTGGGACCTATGGCTACACCTTC	CSAGTYGYTF
NA	TRBJ2-1	NA	TRBV5-8	TGTGCCAGCAGCTGGCCCGGGATGTCCCGTTCTACCTACAATGAGCAGTTCTTC	CASSWPGMSRSTYNEQFF
NA	TRBJ2-1	NA	TRBV5-4	TGTGCCAGCAGCAGGGACTTCTCCAATGAGCAGTTCTTC	CASSRDFSNEQFF
NA	TRBJ2-3	NA	TRBV11-3	TGTGCCAGCAGCTTATTCCGGGGAACAGATACGCAGTATTTT	CASSLFRGTDTQYF
NA	TRBJ2-3	NA	TRBV25-1	TGTGCCAGCAGCCCCGGGGCAGATACGCAGTATTTT	CASSPGADTQYF
NA	TRBJ1-5	NA	TRBV9	TGTGCCAGCAGCGATGGGAGAGGAGGTAGCAATCAGCCCCAGCATTTT	CASSDGRGGSNQPQHF
NA	TRBJ1-2	NA	TRBV5-3	TGTGCCAGAAGCTTGGGAGTAGATTTAAGGGATAACTATGGCTACACCTTC	CARSLGVDLRDNYGYTF
NA	TRBJ2-2	NA	TRBV20-1	TGCAGTGCTAGTAGTGGGGCGAACACCGGGGAGCTGTTTTTT	CSASSGANTGELFF
NA	TRBJ1-1	NA	TRBV29-1	TGCAGCGCTCGGCTGGGGAACACTGAAGCTTTCTTT	CSARLGNTEAFF
NA	TRBJ2-5	TRBD1	TRBV2	TGTGCCTCCCCCGGGACAGGGGATGAGACCCAGTACTTC	CASPGTGDETQYF
NA	TRBJ1-1	NA	TRBV6-5	TGTGCCAGCAGTTACTCCCAAGGGAGAGACACTGAAGCTTTCTTT	CASSYSQGRDTEAFF